This T cell receptor beta chain emerged from a study of response to subunit inactivated influenza vaccine. In TCRdb, the RT-PCR reads were re-called with MiXCR into one record per CDR3 protein. This repertoire shows about 570,000 distinct CDR3 sequences, about 11% found once; its top ten account for 9.5% to 11%. These same data were also listed under a study on T cells expressing NK-cell markers. As that report states: UMIs accompanied the 5'RACE template switching by which TCR beta cDNA was made.

This clonotype was sampled from a man aged 45-65 years who received an inactivated influenza vaccine. The source material was PBMCs from blood, sampled on the day of vaccination.

The DNA of the CDR3 is TGCGCCAGCAGCCAAGATATCAGCGGGGTAGAGTTCTTC. Translating it yields CASSQDISGVEFF. The V and J genes are TRBV4-3 and TRBJ2-1; 7 bases line up with TRBD2. The CDR3 sequence is 13 residues long. Per germline, CDR1 LGHNA and CDR2 YSLEER. V shed 0 bases and J 14 bases; nucleotides not matched to a gene: 7.